The 26 T cell receptor beta chains reported below all come from one sample, sequenced in a study of blood T cell repertoires in COVID-19. Clones were sequenced by immunoSEQ multiplex PCR, and TCRdb holds only the in-frame ones, with some missing. The sample has around 99,000 clones, 79% seen once. The sequenced sample was peripheral blood. All receptors come from a woman at least 80 years old with active or convalescent COVID-19.

The chain employs TRBV7-2 and TRBJ2-5; 13 bases agree with TRBD2. The germline gives CDR1 SGHTA, CDR2 FQGNSA. V trimming: 1 base; J trimming: 5 bases; junction bases outside the gene matches: 4. CDR3 size: 16 residues. The CDR3 DNA follows: TGTGCCAGCAGCTTAGGGATACTAGCGGGAGGGGAGACCCAGTACTTC. It translates to CASSLGILAGGETQYF.

The J gene is TRBJ1-1, the V gene TRBV6-5; D possibly corresponds to TRBD1 (5 bases). Germline V CDR1 and CDR2: MNHEY, SVGAGI. The CDR3 extends over 14 amino acids. V was pared by 6 bases and J by 1 base, with 12 bases between. The CDR3 DNA sequence: TGTGCCAGCAGGGCCGGGAGGGGGAACACTGAAGCTTTCTTT. The encoded protein is CASRAGRGNTEAFF.

Here the CDR3 DNA reads TGTGCCAGCAGCCCACAGGGGGTTGAGCAGTTCTTC. Residues: CASSPQGVEQFF. The chain is built from TRBV9 and TRBJ2-1; 8 bases map to TRBD1. Per the germline V gene, CDR1 is SGDLS and CDR2 is YYNGEE. V gave up 4 bases and J gave up 9 bases; unmatched junction bases: 3. The CDR3 is made up of 12 amino acids. Together with reference TRBV9 and TRBJ2-1, the CDR3 gives the full variable domain: DSGVTQTPKHLITATGQRVTLRCSPRSGDLSVYWYQQSLDQGLQFLIQYYNGEERAKGNILERFSAQQFPDLHSELNLSSLELGDSALYFCASSPQGVEQFFGPGTRLTVL.

The chain uses TRBV15 and TRBJ1-2; a weak D match, TRBD1 (6 bases). The CDR3 totals 15 residues. Looked up from germline, CDR1 is LNHNV and CDR2 is YYDKDF (reference sequence). Trimming left V 3 bases short and J 3 bases short, with 14 bases between. The CDR3 reads CATSREQGSHYGYTF. CDR3 coding DNA: TGTGCCACCAGCAGGGAACAGGGATCTCACTATGGCTACACCTTC.

This chain links TRBV11-2 with TRBJ1-2, with a possible D match to TRBD1 (6 bases). Trimming cost V 4 bases and J 4 bases, with 10 bases left between them. Germline CDR1 SGHAT, CDR2 FQNNGV. The CDR3 sequence is 13 residues long. In DNA, the CDR3 is TGTGCCAGCAGCTCTACAGGGATCTATGGCTACACCTTC. Protein product: CASSSTGIYGYTF.

A single count supports this clone. The V gene is TRBV18, the J gene TRBJ2-3; 12 bases are shared with TRBD2. The trim removed 8 bases at V and 9 bases at J, leaving 12 bases unmatched. The CDR3 is 15 residues long. Germline lookup yields CDR1 KGHSH and CDR2 LQKENI. CDR3: CASHRTSGVAETQYF. CDR3 coding DNA: TGTGCCAGCCATAGGACTAGCGGGGTCGCCGAGACGCAGTATTTT.

A few counts support this clone. This chain joins TRBV18 and TRBJ2-5, with 10 bases that match TRBD1. V shed 2 bases and J 6 bases; nucleotides not matched to a gene: 12. CDR1 is KGHSH, CDR2 LQKENI, per germline. The CDR3 is made up of 17 amino acids. In DNA, the CDR3 is TGTGCCAGCTCACCAAGGGTTCCGGGACAGGGGATACAGACCCAGTACTTC. Residues: CASSPRVPGQGIQTQYF.

The chain recombines TRBV21-1 with TRBJ2-2; the table's D call of TRBD2 was not tested on the DNA. TRBV21-1 is a listed pseudogene. CDR3 length: 16 residues. This chain's CDR3 is CASSKGEVVDTGELFF. CDR3 DNA sequence: TGTGCCAGCAGCAAAGGAGAGGTCGTGGACACCGGGGAGCTGTTTTTT.

This clone has a single count. This chain joins TRBV28 and TRBJ1-2, with 7 bases aligning to TRBD1. The CDR3 totals 16 residues. J lost 3 bases, V lost 5 bases, and 12 bases had no gene match. CDR1 and CDR2 (germline): MDHEN, SYDVKM. This chain's CDR3 is CASSPHGTAFDYGYTF. The CDR3 DNA reads as TGTGCCAGCAGTCCGCACGGGACAGCTTTTGACTATGGCTACACCTTC.

The chain uses TRBV28 and TRBJ1-3; D call uncertain. Trimming took off 3 bases at V and 7 bases at J, with 10 bases between the two ends. CDR1 and CDR2 (germline): MDHEN, SYDVKM. The CDR3 runs 13 residues. The CDR3 here is CASSLGQPNTIYF. Written as DNA, the CDR3 is TGTGCCAGCAGTTTGGGCCAGCCGAACACCATATATTTT.

Comments on this clone: With a much larger clone just one base away, this may be a read error. This chain connects TRBV5-6 to TRBJ1-2; TRBD1 might be the D (5 bases). The CDR3 is 11 amino acids. CDR1 is SGHDT and CDR2 is YYEEEE in the germline V gene. The V end lost 4 bases, the J end lost 7 bases, and 8 bases lay between the germline ends. In DNA, the CDR3 is TGTGCCAGCAGCGCGGGGGGTGGCTACACCTTC. As protein: CASSAGGGYTF.

The rearrangement uses TRBV7-9 and TRBJ2-7; 7 bases match TRBD2. This CDR3 spans 15 amino acids. The germline V gene encodes CDR1 SEHNR and CDR2 FQNEAQ (reference sequence). The V segment lost 8 bases and the J segment 5 bases; nucleotides outside the gene matches: 15. DNA for the CDR3: TGTGCCAGCCTCCCCTTAAAGGGGAGGGACCACGAGCAGTACTTC. Its translation: CASLPLKGRDHEQYF.

Here the CDR3 reads CASSLVAGLNTGELFF. The CDR3 bases are TGCGCCAGCAGCTTGGTGGCGGGGCTAAACACCGGGGAGCTGTTTTTT. V and J are TRBV5-1 and TRBJ2-2; weak D call: TRBD2 (6 bases). The CDR3 covers 16 residues. With 0 bases removed from V and 2 bases from J, the gap between germline ends came to 11 bases. The germline V gene has CDR1 SGHRS and CDR2 YFSETQ.

The DNA for the CDR3 is TGTGCCATCAGTGAGTCAGGGCAGGGGAGGGGATCACCCCTCCACTTT. Translated, it gives CAISESGQGRGSPLHF. The chain uses TRBV10-3 and TRBJ1-6, with D possibly TRBD1 on 6 matching bases. Trimming pared 0 bases from V and 10 bases from J, leaving 16 bases between. The germline V gene has CDR1 ENHRY and CDR2 SYGVKD. This CDR3 is 16 amino acids long.

This clone was counted between two and nine times. The chain combines TRBV2 with TRBJ1-5, with 7 bases aligning to TRBD1. The germline gives CDR1 SNHLY, CDR2 FYNNEI. This CDR3 region has 13 residues. Trimming cost V 10 bases and J 6 bases; bases outside gene matches: 9. The CDR3 DNA reads TGTGCCACCCACGGAGGGGGCGTTCAGCCCCAGCATTTT. It translates to CATHGGGVQPQHF.

This clone was counted once. V usage is TRBV19 and J usage is TRBJ1-5; a possible D gene is TRBD1 (6 bases). Germline V gene lookup returns CDR1 LNHDA and CDR2 SQIVND (reference sequence). The CDR3 has 15 amino acids. Trimming removed 3 bases from V and 6 bases from J, with 15 bases in between. CDR3 amino acids: CASSMERGGSQPQHF. In nucleotides, the CDR3 is TGTGCCAGTAGTATGGAGAGGGGGGGGTCTCAGCCCCAGCATTTT.

The V and J genes are TRBV11-2 and TRBJ1-5, with a tentative D call TRBD1 (6 bases). Looked up from germline, CDR1 is SGHAT and CDR2 is FQNNGV. This CDR3 is 15 amino acids long. V was pared by 1 base and J by 3 bases, with 10 bases between. This chain's CDR3 is CASSLGTVHNQPQHF. The CDR3 DNA reads as TGTGCCAGCAGCTTAGGGACAGTCCACAATCAGCCCCAGCATTTT.

In DNA, the CDR3 is TGTGCCAGTAGTATAGATTCCGGGGTGGAGACCCAGTACTTC. The encoded protein is CASSIDSGVETQYF. The chain joins TRBV19 to TRBJ2-5; perhaps TRBD2 as D (5 bases). This CDR3 comprises 14 residues. V was pared by 0 bases and J by 5 bases, with 10 bases between. Germline assignment: CDR1 LNHDA and CDR2 SQIVND (reference sequence).

The chain employs TRBV3-1 (or the pseudogene TRBV3-2) and TRBJ2-7; 10 nucleotides line up with TRBD2. Germline trimming cut 0 bases from V and 4 bases from J; bases unmatched to any gene: 6. Looked up from germline, CDR1 is LGHDT and CDR2 is YNNKEL (reference sequence). This CDR3 region has 16 residues. CDR3: CASSQDWASGSYEQYF. CDR3 coding DNA: TGTGCCAGCAGCCAAGATTGGGCTAGCGGGAGTTACGAGCAGTACTTC.

The rearrangement uses TRBV2 and TRBJ2-7; D uncertain. V was clipped by 7 bases and J by 0 bases, with 16 bases between them. Germline CDR1 SNHLY, CDR2 FYNNEI. This CDR3 has 15 residues. CDR3 sequence (DNA): TGTGCCAGCATGATGAACTCCTCGCCCTCCTACGAGCAGTACTTC. It specifies CASMMNSSPSYEQYF.

This clone came up once. The genes are TRBV10-2 and TRBJ2-1, with 15 bases aligning to TRBD2. The V gene end was trimmed by 4 bases and the J gene end by 1 base; junction bases not matched to a gene: 5. Germline values: CDR1 WSHSY, CDR2 SAAADI. The CDR3 runs 18 residues. This CDR3 reads CASSGTSGRVGSYNEQFF. The CDR3, as DNA: TGCGCCAGCAGTGGGACTAGCGGGAGGGTGGGGTCCTACAATGAGCAGTTCTTC.

In regard to this clone: The junction does not match germline at one end; this may be a read error. The sample has other DNA sequences that encode this CDR3 too. V is TRBV5-1 and J is TRBJ1-4, with D perhaps TRBD1 (6 bases). The germline CDR1 and CDR2 sequences are SGHRS and YFSETQ. The CDR3 runs 14 residues. CDR3 sequence: CASSLQGRNEKLFF. The CDR3 DNA reads as TGTGCCAGCAGCTTACAGGGACGGAATGAAAAACTGTTTTTT.

This clone has a single count. CDR3 DNA: TGTGCCAGCAGTTACATGGGGGCTAAGCGGTACGAGCAGTACTTC. Its protein product is CASSYMGAKRYEQYF. This chain links TRBV6-6 with TRBJ2-7; D is possibly TRBD1 (6 bases). Germline CDR1 and CDR2: MNHNY and SVGAGI (reference sequence). V was trimmed by 2 bases and J by 4 bases, leaving 15 bases between them. CDR3 length equals 15 residues.

The V and J genes are TRBV7-9 and TRBJ1-1, with 7 bases that match TRBD1. This CDR3 has 14 residues. Trimming took 2 bases from V and 2 from J; bases not matched to a gene: 2. Germline-derived CDR1 and CDR2 are SEHNR and FQNEAQ (reference sequence). The CDR3 DNA is TGTGCCAGCAGCTTATCAGGGGGTAACACTGAAGCTTTCTTT. Translating gives CASSLSGGNTEAFF.

The chain recombines TRBV10-3 with TRBJ1-3; maybe TRBD1 (5 bases). Trimming took 5 bases from V and 2 from J, leaving 16 bases between them. Germline loops: CDR1 ENHRY, CDR2 SYGVKD. This CDR3 has 16 amino acids. The CDR3 region has the DNA TGTGCCATCAGTACCTGGGGAGGGGAAGCTGGAAACACCATATATTTT. It specifies CAISTWGGEAGNTIYF.

This clone appeared a few times. The chain is built from TRBV6-4 and TRBJ1-6, with D perhaps TRBD1 (6 bases). Trimming took off 2 bases at V and 7 bases at J, with 6 bases between the two ends. CDR3 length: 13 residues. Germline loops: CDR1 MRHNA, CDR2 SNTAGT. This CDR3 reads CASSDQGNSPLHF. CDR3 DNA: TGTGCCAGCAGTGACCAGGGGAATTCACCCCTCCACTTT.